This TCR beta chain was sequenced during a study of T cell responses to AZD1222 COVID-19 vaccine. This CDR3 region has 16 residues. V trimming: 2 bases; J trimming: 3 bases; junction bases outside the gene matches: 5. Per the germline V gene, CDR1 is WSHSY and CDR2 is SAAADI. Points on this clone: Its specificity is not known.

Study findings and constraints: In all cases, repertoires were sampled only after the peak T cell response. Most donors were white British and more were female, and clonal diversity was possibly underestimated. Spike was spanned by vaccine-associated CD4 TCRs, which were dominant at 160-218 and 743-854. Two AZD1222 administrations were followed by greater Spike-specific TCR breadth and depth.

Method: immunoSEQ multiplex PCR; TCRdb's copy keeps in-frame clones and lacks some. The profile shows over 45,000 clones, around 85% of them singletons. Sequenced here: peripheral blood, sampled on day 0 of MenACWY control vaccination. This clonotype originated in an adult in good health. This chain connects TRBV10-2 to TRBJ2-3; 10 bases fit TRBD2. CDR3 in DNA: TGCGCCAGCAGTGAGCCAGCGGGAGGGTCAACAGATACGCAGTATTTT. This sequence encodes CASSEPAGGSTDTQYF.